The 20 T cell receptor beta chains listed next were all sequenced from one sample in a study of CXCR3-negative and CXCR3-positive naive CD8 T cells. It was by 5' RACE with UMI labels that the TRB cDNA libraries were prepared. From its re-call of the 5' RACE reads, TCRdb lists each CDR3 protein once, without DNA. Recorded for this sample: tens of thousands of distinct CDR3 sequences. The specimen sequenced was naive CXCR3- CD8+ T cells from blood. Stated subset: CD45RO-CCR7+CD27+CD95- naive CD8+ T cells lacking CXCR3 (TNR3-). The receptors shown here come from a human donor in good health. Some clones in this sample may be carry-over from other donors' samples.

V and J are TRBV20-1 and TRBJ2-7; the D call of TRBD1 rests on TCRdb alone, since no DNA is present to check it. The CDR3 consists of 16 residues. CDR1 and CDR2 (germline): DFQATT, SNEGSKA (reference sequence). The CDR3 loop reads CSARDLAGDNSYEQYF.

The chain employs TRBV29-1 and TRBJ2-7. CDR1 and CDR2 (germline): SQVTM, ANQGSEA. The length of the CDR3 is 11 residues. This CDR3 reads CSVKENYEQYF.

This chain uses TRBV7-2 with TRBJ2-7; TCRdb calls TRBD1, which cannot be checked without DNA. The CDR3 extends over 14 amino acids. Per germline, CDR1 SGHTA and CDR2 FQGNSA. CDR3 amino acids: CASSWGGGFYEQYF.

The chain joins TRBV12-5 to TRBJ2-1; TCRdb's assignment of TRBD2 cannot be checked, as there is no DNA. This CDR3 spans 12 amino acids. CDR1 LGHNT and CDR2 FRNRAP come from the germline V gene. CDR3: CASGLGPYEQFF.

The chain joins TRBV20-1 to TRBJ2-3. Germline V lookup: CDR1 DFQATT, CDR2 SNEGSKA (reference sequence). CDR3 size: 14 residues. CDR3 amino acids: CSANEAEYTDTQYF.

V usage is TRBV3-1 and J usage is TRBJ2-1. CDR1 LGHDT and CDR2 YNNKEL come from the germline V gene (reference sequence). There are 13 residues in the CDR3. The CDR3 region is CASSQRSYNEQFF.

The V and J genes are TRBV11-2 and TRBJ2-1; TCRdb returns TRBD2, unconfirmable since there is no DNA. The CDR3 loop spans 15 amino acids. CDR1 and CDR2 (germline): SGHAT, FQNNGV. The CDR3 sequence: CASSLSLAGDYEQFF.

The chain joins TRBV4-1 to TRBJ2-5; TCRdb selects TRBD1, and the lack of DNA leaves this call unchecked. This CDR3 region has 16 residues. The germline V gene encodes CDR1 MGHRA and CDR2 YSYEKL. The CDR3 here is CASSPGAGAYQETQYF.

The chain links TRBV6-5 to TRBJ2-2. Germline CDR1 is MNHEY and CDR2 is SVGAGI. The CDR3 extends over 16 amino acids. The CDR3 protein is CASSYSMGTNTGELFF.

The chain recombines TRBV4-2 with TRBJ2-5; as DNA is missing, the TRBD2 call by TCRdb cannot be tested. The germline V gene has CDR1 LGHNA and CDR2 YNFKEQ. This CDR3 contains 15 residues. CDR3 region: CASSQERGLQETQYF.

The chain joins TRBV7-9 to TRBJ2-1; the TCRdb D gene call, TRBD1, has no DNA to confirm it. Germline V gene data show CDR1 as SEHNR and CDR2 as FQNEAQ (reference sequence). This CDR3 has 13 amino acids. The CDR3 is CASSTTGANEQFF.

The V call is TRBV5-6, the J call TRBJ1-5; TCRdb's D gene call, TRBD1, goes unchecked for lack of DNA. The CDR3 spans 14 residues. CDR1 is SGHDT, CDR2 YYEEEE, per germline. The CDR3 is CASSLGEGYQPQHF.

CDR3 amino acids: CASSSGTGAVNTEAFF. The V gene is TRBV5-1, the J gene TRBJ1-1; TCRdb outputs TRBD1, but without DNA this stays unchecked. Germline V gene lookup returns CDR1 SGHRS and CDR2 YFSETQ. This CDR3 comprises 16 residues.

J is TRBJ2-7 and V is TRBV6-2 or TRBV6-3; TCRdb's D gene call, TRBD1, goes unchecked for lack of DNA. The CDR3 consists of 13 residues. The germline CDR1 and CDR2 sequences are MNHEY and SVGEGT. The CDR3 sequence is CASSFNRVVEQYF.

V usage is TRBV4-3 and J usage is TRBJ2-2; TCRdb designates TRBD1, a call that cannot be tested without DNA. Germline V lookup: CDR1 LGHNA, CDR2 YSLEER. The CDR3 is made up of 17 amino acids. The CDR3 reads CASSQDLLGDRTGELFF.

The CDR3 here is CASSYLETDTQYF. The genes are TRBV6-2 or TRBV6-3 and TRBJ2-3. CDR1 and CDR2 from the germline V gene are MNHEY and SVGEGT. There are 13 residues in the CDR3.

The gene calls are TRBV25-1 and TRBJ1-5; the D call of TRBD1 rests on TCRdb alone, since no DNA is present to check it. Germline-derived CDR1 and CDR2 are MGHDK and SYGVNS. The CDR3 extends over 23 amino acids. The CDR3 spells CASSELEDRSNRPTPYSNQPQHF.

V and J are TRBV7-3 and TRBJ2-5; TCRdb reports TRBD2, a call that lacks DNA to check it against. The CDR3 is 15 residues long. In germline, CDR1 is SGHTA, CDR2 FQGTGA. Here the CDR3 reads CASSFRDYHQETQYF.

The V gene is TRBV19, the J gene TRBJ2-1; TCRdb lists TRBD2, though no DNA is available to test this call. The CDR3 covers 15 residues. The germline CDR1 and CDR2 sequences are LNHDA and SQIVND (reference sequence). CDR3 in amino acids: CASSISSGPYNEQFF.

The chain recombines TRBV29-1 with TRBJ2-1; TCRdb indicates TRBD2, and absent DNA this call remains unverified. CDR1 is SQVTM, CDR2 ANQGSEA, per germline. The length of the CDR3 is 12 residues. CDR3 region: CSVPGTLNEQFF.